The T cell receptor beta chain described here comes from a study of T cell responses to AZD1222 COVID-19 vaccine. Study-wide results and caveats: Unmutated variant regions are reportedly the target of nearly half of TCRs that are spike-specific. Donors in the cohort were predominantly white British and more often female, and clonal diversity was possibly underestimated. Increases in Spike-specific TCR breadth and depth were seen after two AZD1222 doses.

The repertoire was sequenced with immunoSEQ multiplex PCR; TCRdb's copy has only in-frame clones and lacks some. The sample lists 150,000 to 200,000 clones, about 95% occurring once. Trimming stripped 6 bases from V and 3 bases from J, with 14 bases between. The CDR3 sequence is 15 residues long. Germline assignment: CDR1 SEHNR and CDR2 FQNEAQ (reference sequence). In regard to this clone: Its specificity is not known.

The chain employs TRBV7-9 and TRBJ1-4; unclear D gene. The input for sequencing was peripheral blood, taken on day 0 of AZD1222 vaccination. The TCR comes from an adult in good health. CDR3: CASRDNSGSNEKLFF. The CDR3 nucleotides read TGTGCCAGCAGGGATAACAGTGGGTCTAATGAAAAACTGTTTTTT.